This TCR beta chain was profiled in a study of T cells in localized non-small cell lung cancer. Using immunoSEQ multiplex PCR, the repertoire was profiled, and TCRdb retains in-frame clones only, with some absent. The table shows 1,300 or so clones, with around 30% occurring only once. Germline trimming cut 5 bases from V and 1 base from J; bases unmatched to any gene: 5. Per the germline V gene, CDR1 is MNHGY and CDR2 is SAAAGT. This CDR3 is built from 14 residues. The starting material was lung tumor tissue, obtained before any cancer treatment. The chain carries TRBV6-8 and TRBJ2-7; 7 bases agree with TRBD2. This receptor was obtained from a male donor older than 55 with stage I squamous cell lung carcinoma. The CDR3: CASSPRTSSYEQYF. The CDR3, as DNA: TGTGCCAGCAGTCCCCGGACTAGTTCCTACGAGCAGTACTTC.